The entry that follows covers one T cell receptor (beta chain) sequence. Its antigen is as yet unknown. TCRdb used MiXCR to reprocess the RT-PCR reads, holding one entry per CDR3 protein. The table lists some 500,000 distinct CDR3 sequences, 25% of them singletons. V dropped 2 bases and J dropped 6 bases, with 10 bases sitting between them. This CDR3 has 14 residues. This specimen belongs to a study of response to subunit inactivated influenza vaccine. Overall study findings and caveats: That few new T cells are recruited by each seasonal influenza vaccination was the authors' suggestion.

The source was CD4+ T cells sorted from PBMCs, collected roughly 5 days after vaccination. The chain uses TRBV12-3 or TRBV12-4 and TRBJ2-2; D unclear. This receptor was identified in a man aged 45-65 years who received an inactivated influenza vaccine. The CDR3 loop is CASSLNPGPGELFF. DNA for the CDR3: TGTGCCAGCAGTTTAAATCCCGGACCCGGGGAGCTGTTTTTT.